This T cell receptor (beta chain) appears in the sequencing data of a study of sequential checkpoint blockade in melanoma. Turning to the study itself: Each arm's sequence ended with maintenance nivolumab.

Treatment here: randomized to nivolumab then ipilimumab (arm A) or the reverse (arm B). DNA-damaging chemotherapy had not been given to any patient beforehand. From thawed PBMCs, live CD3+CD8+ cells negative for CD19 and CD56 were sorted. Germline CDR1 SGHVS, CDR2 FNYEAQ. The CDR3 is 11 amino acids. V lost 5 bases and J 8 bases, leaving 9 bases between the germline ends. Method: immunoSEQ multiplex PCR; TCRdb's copy keeps in-frame clones and lacks some. The table records approximately 17,000 clones, more than 85% of them present only once. The origin of this receptor is a human donor with melanoma. Source: CD8+ T cells sorted from blood (inferred from file names), taken from a patient given nivolumab and ipilimumab in sequence. The V call is TRBV7-6, the J call TRBJ1-1; TRBD1 might be the D (6 bases). The CDR3, as DNA: TGTGCCAGCAGCCCTGGACAGGAAGCTTTCTTT. Its protein product is CASSPGQEAFF. The whole variable domain, filled in from reference TRBV7-6 and TRBJ1-1, reads GAGVSQSPRYKVTKRGQDVALRCDPISGHVSLYWYRQALGQGPEFLTYFNYEAQQDKSGLPNDRFSAERPEGSISTLTIQRTEQRDSAMYRCASSPGQEAFFGQGTRLTVV.